The next 13 T cell receptor beta chains were all read from a single sample in a study of blood T cell repertoires in COVID-19. Generated by immunoSEQ multiplex PCR, the TCRdb table keeps only in-frame clones and is missing some. The table has around 280,000 clones, nearly 90% seen once. The sample consisted of PBMCs or T cells enriched from blood (not recorded which). The receptors shown here come from a woman younger than 35 with acute COVID-19.

This sequence joins TRBV5-1 and TRBJ1-2; D ambiguous. V was pared by 4 bases and J by 4 bases, with 14 bases between. The CDR3 consists of 14 residues. CDR1 and CDR2 (germline): SGHRS, YFSETQ. CDR3 amino acids: CASSLWTGVYGYTF. CDR3 bases: TGCGCCAGCAGCCTGTGGACGGGAGTCTATGGCTACACCTTC. The full variable domain, with the rest looked up from reference TRBV5-1 and TRBJ1-2, is KAGVTQTPRYLIKTRGQQVTLSCSPISGHRSVSWYQQTPGQGLQFLFEYFSETQRNKGNFPGRFSGRQFSNSRSEMNVSTLELGDSALYLCASSLWTGVYGYTFGSGTRLTVV.

This rearrangement joins TRBV25-1 to TRBJ2-3, with 10 bases lining up with TRBD2. The germline V gene has CDR1 MGHDK and CDR2 SYGVNS. The length of the CDR3 is 16 residues. V dropped 5 bases and J dropped 0; count of bases not matched to a gene: 5. The chain's CDR3 is CASSYSSGRSTDTQYF. In nucleotides, the CDR3 is TGTGCCAGCAGTTACTCTAGCGGGAGAAGCACAGATACGCAGTATTTT.

The chain carries TRBV7-2 and TRBJ2-7; TRBD1 agrees at 7 bases. Germline trimming cut 5 bases from V and 0 bases from J; bases unmatched to any gene: 16. The CDR3 extends over 18 amino acids. CDR1 is SGHTA and CDR2 is FQGNSA in the germline V gene. CDR3 nucleotides: TGTGCCAGCAGCACCGAGGGGGCGTTTCGGCGTTACTCCTACGAGCAGTACTTC. Its protein product is CASSTEGAFRRYSYEQYF.

The genes are TRBV30 and TRBJ1-6; D unclear. Trimming pared 0 bases from V and 5 bases from J, leaving 14 bases between. Germline CDR1 GTSNPN, CDR2 SVGIG (reference sequence). This CDR3 contains 16 residues. This CDR3 reads CAWSVDGQRNNSPLHF. The CDR3 region has the DNA TGTGCCTGGAGTGTAGACGGGCAGCGGAATAATTCACCCCTCCACTTT.

The rearrangement uses TRBV27 and TRBJ1-2; tentatively, D is TRBD1 (5 bases). Germline V gives CDR1 MNHEY, CDR2 SMNVEV (reference sequence). V was cut by 4 bases and J by 6 bases, with 24 bases left in between. This CDR3 contains 17 residues. This CDR3 is CASSSTLGQGFSNGYTF. CDR3 coding DNA: TGTGCCAGCAGTTCTACCCTGGGGCAGGGCTTTTCTAATGGCTACACCTTC.

This rearrangement joins TRBV9 to TRBJ2-5, with 16 nucleotides matching TRBD2. Germline V CDR1 and CDR2: SGDLS, YYNGEE. The length of the CDR3 is 17 residues. The junction had 5 bases not matched to a gene; V was cut back by 3 bases and J by 3 bases. This CDR3 reads CASSEGTSGRGEETQYF. The CDR3 DNA follows: TGTGCCAGCAGCGAAGGGACTAGCGGGAGGGGCGAAGAGACCCAGTACTTC.

The chain joins TRBV5-1 to TRBJ1-1, with a possible D match to TRBD1 (5 bases). V lost 4 bases, J lost 4 bases, and 14 bases lay in between. The germline V gene has CDR1 SGHRS and CDR2 YFSETQ. This CDR3 is 14 amino acids long. The CDR3 DNA is TGCGCCAGCAGCGATATGACAGATCGCACTGAAGCTTTCTTT. Its protein product is CASSDMTDRTEAFF.

The chain has TRBV6-2 or TRBV6-3 and TRBJ2-3; D uncertain. The CDR3 has 11 residues. Per germline, CDR1 MNHEY and CDR2 SVGEGT. The ends were cut back, 6 bases at V and 12 bases at J, with 13 bases in the middle. CDR3 region: CASSDAAQQYF. CDR3 nucleotide sequence: TGTGCCAGCAGCGACGCGGCCCAACAGTATTTT.

The chain combines TRBV30 with TRBJ2-7, with 8 bases fitting TRBD2. The V gene end was trimmed by 1 base and the J gene end by 6 bases; junction bases not matched to a gene: 8. Germline assignment: CDR1 GTSNPN and CDR2 SVGIG (reference sequence). This CDR3 region has 14 residues. CDR3 DNA: TGTGCCTGGAGTGGAAGCGGGAGTTTATCCGAGCAGTACTTC. Its protein is CAWSGSGSLSEQYF.

This clone was seen just once. The CDR3 region is CASSKFNPLSDTQYF. CDR3 DNA: TGTGCCAGCAGCAAATTTAATCCCTTATCAGATACGCAGTATTTT. This chain uses TRBV21-1 with TRBJ2-3; TRBD2 is the table's D call, not checked against the DNA. TRBV21-1 is an annotated pseudogene. This CDR3 comprises 15 residues.

This chain connects TRBV4-1 to TRBJ1-1; TRBD1 might be the D (6 bases). Between the trimmed V and J ends, which lost 2 bases and 8 bases, there was a span of 18 bases. The length of the CDR3 is 15 residues. Looked up from germline, CDR1 is MGHRA and CDR2 is YSYEKL. The CDR3: CASSQPHKRGPEAFF. Written as DNA, the CDR3 is TGCGCCAGCAGCCAACCCCACAAGCGGGGGCCCGAAGCTTTCTTT.

CDR3 DNA sequence: TGTGCCAGCAGCGACTACTATGCGGGAGGGCCGTCGGATACGCAGTATTTT. Amino acids: CASSDYYAGGPSDTQYF. This chain uses TRBV9 with TRBJ2-3; 9 bases align to TRBD2. CDR3 length: 17 amino acids. V dropped 3 bases and J dropped 6; count of bases not matched to a gene: 14. The germline gives CDR1 SGDLS, CDR2 YYNGEE.

The rearrangement joins TRBV6-2 or TRBV6-3 to TRBJ2-7; possible D gene TRBD2, 6 bases. Trimming left V 0 bases short and J 4 bases short, with 10 bases between. The germline CDR1 and CDR2 sequences are MNHEY and SVGEGT. This CDR3 has 14 amino acids. The CDR3 is CASSYSASVYEQYF. Here the CDR3 DNA reads TGTGCCAGCAGTTACTCGGCTAGCGTTTACGAGCAGTACTTC.